These T cell receptor beta chains were read from a single sample in a study of radiotherapy plus CTLA-4 blockade in lung cancer. The protocol was immunoSEQ multiplex PCR, while the TCRdb copy is restricted to in-frame clones and leaves out a portion. The sample yields over 80,000 clones, about 83% seen once. Material: peripheral blood, obtained from a patient treated with radiotherapy plus ipilimumab. These receptors originate from a human donor with non-small cell lung cancer who had stable disease on radiotherapy plus ipilimumab. Both conserved end residues are part of each CDR3. A D gene is named only where the DNA matches it firmly. Rows may omit the clone size; those that give it use once, few, many or a size class.

TRBJ2-3 | TRBV5-1 | NA | NA | CASSLEISTDTQYF | TGCGCCAGCAGCTTGGAAATAAGCACAGATACGCAGTATTTT
TRBJ2-2 | TRBV4-2 | few | NA | CASSPSSQVNTGELFF | TGTGCCAGCAGTCCAAGTTCCCAGGTGAACACCGGGGAGCTGTTTTTT
TRBJ1-5 | TRBV6-1 | NA | NA | CASSTLTGVNQPQHF | TGTGCCAGCAGCACTTTGACAGGCGTCAATCAGCCCCAGCATTTT
TRBJ2-7 | TRBV4-1 | NA | NA | CASSHIAGLQYF | TGCGCCAGCAGCCATATCGCAGGGTTGCAGTACTTC
TRBJ2-5 | TRBV10-3 | NA | NA | CASSRGSETQYF | TGTGCCTCCAGCCGAGGGTCTGAGACCCAGTACTTC
TRBJ1-3 | TRBV2 | NA | NA | CATQETGSGNTIYF | TGTGCCACCCAGGAAACAGGCTCTGGAAACACCATATATTTT
TRBJ2-3 | TRBV6-1 | NA | NA | CASSEAPGTDTQYF | TGTGCCAGCAGTGAAGCGCCAGGCACAGATACGCAGTATTTT
TRBJ1-2 | TRBV6-6 | NA | NA | CASSYSSADSYTF | TGTGCCAGCAGTTACTCTAGTGCCGACTCCTACACCTTC
TRBJ2-4 | TRBV19 | NA | NA | CASSPTGVGEAKNIQYF | TGTGCCAGTAGCCCGACAGGAGTAGGGGAGGCCAAAAACATTCAGTACTTC
TRBJ2-2 | TRBV13 | few | TRBD2 | CASSLAGGPTGELFF | TGTGCCAGCAGCTTAGCGGGAGGCCCCACCGGGGAGCTGTTTTTT
TRBJ2-7 | TRBV2 | medium-sized | NA | CASRGSTHEQYF | TGTGCCAGCAGGGGCAGTACCCACGAGCAGTACTTC
TRBJ1-2 | TRBV2 | NA | NA | CASSDANNYGYTF | TGTGCCAGCAGTGACGCTAATAACTATGGCTACACCTTC
TRBJ2-1 | TRBV5-6 | NA | NA | CASSLLGTPSSYNEQFF | TGTGCCAGCAGCTTGCTAGGGACCCCGAGCTCCTACAATGAGCAGTTCTTC
TRBJ1-1 | TRBV5-8 | once | NA | CASSLVAGRNTEAFF | TGTGCCAGCAGCTTGGTAGCGGGCAGGAACACTGAAGCTTTCTTT
TRBJ2-1 | TRBV9 | NA | NA | CASSVGSYNEQFF | TGTGCCAGCAGCGTAGGCTCCTACAATGAGCAGTTCTTC
TRBJ2-5 | TRBV28 | NA | TRBD1 | CASRTGAETQYF | TGTGCCAGCAGGACAGGGGCAGAGACCCAGTACTTC
TRBJ2-7 | TRBV5-4 | NA | TRBD2 | CASSLQLAGSYEQYF | TGTGCCAGCAGCTTACAGCTAGCGGGATCCTACGAGCAGTACTTC
TRBJ2-5 | TRBV11-2 | NA | NA | CASSLDVETQYF | TGTGCCAGCAGCTTAGATGTAGAGACCCAGTACTTC
TRBJ1-1 | TRBV14 | NA | NA | CASSGGQNTEAFF | TGTGCCAGCAGCGGGGGACAGAACACTGAAGCTTTCTTT
TRBJ1-6 | TRBV14 | NA | NA | CASSQEGEQAPLTYNSPLHF | TGTGCCAGCAGCCAAGAGGGCGAGCAGGCCCCGTTGACCTATAATTCACCCCTCCACTTT
TRBJ2-1 | TRBV5-1 | NA | NA | CASSLETDFYNEQFF | TGCGCCAGCAGCTTGGAGACAGACTTCTACAATGAGCAGTTCTTC
TRBJ1-3 | TRBV30 | NA | NA | CAWRGGNTIYF | TGTGCCTGGAGAGGGGGAAACACCATATATTTT
TRBJ2-1 | TRBV7-8 | NA | NA | CASRDYTENEQFF | TGTGCCAGCAGGGACTATACAGAAAATGAGCAGTTCTTC
TRBJ2-1 | TRBV18 | NA | NA | CASSPYNTYNEQFF | TGTGCCAGCTCACCCTACAACACCTACAATGAGCAGTTCTTC
TRBJ2-7 | TRBV28 | NA | TRBD1 | CASSFGDSLTYEQYF | TGTGCCAGCAGTTTTGGGGACAGCCTTACCTACGAGCAGTACTTC
TRBJ2-7 | TRBV5-1 | NA | TRBD1 | CASSPLTGDEQYF | TGCGCCAGCAGCCCATTGACAGGGGACGAGCAGTACTTC
TRBJ2-3 | TRBV28 | NA | TRBD2 | CASRDPSGGADTQYF | TGTGCCAGCAGGGACCCTAGCGGGGGTGCAGATACGCAGTATTTT
TRBJ2-7 | TRBV6-5 | NA | TRBD1 | CASSVDRSDYEQYF | TGTGCCAGCAGTGTGGACAGGTCCGACTACGAGCAGTACTTC
TRBJ2-7 | TRBV2 | NA | NA | CASSIGGLSYEQYF | TGTGCCAGCAGTATCGGGGGGCTCTCCTACGAGCAGTACTTC
TRBJ2-5 | TRBV4-1 | NA | NA | CASSPTGPRQETQYF | TGCGCCAGCAGCCCCACTGGACCTCGGCAAGAGACCCAGTACTTC
TRBJ1-2 | TRBV28 | NA | NA | CASSSGFTSNYGYTF | TGTGCCAGCAGTTCGGGCTTCACCTCTAACTATGGCTACACCTTC
TRBJ1-4 | TRBV10-3 | NA | TRBD1 | CAISESGGVNEKLFF | TGTGCCATCAGTGAGTCAGGGGGCGTCAATGAAAAACTGTTTTTT
TRBJ2-7 | TRBV15 | NA | TRBD2 | CATSSQAGLPLEQYF | TGTGCCACCAGCAGTCAAGCGGGACTCCCTCTCGAGCAGTACTTC
TRBJ2-7 | TRBV6-1 | NA | NA | CATTVAGGPYEQYF | TGTGCCACTACGGTGGCAGGGGGGCCCTACGAGCAGTACTTC
TRBJ1-5 | TRBV19 | NA | TRBD1 | CASTPNRGQGAQFNQPQHF | TGTGCCAGTACTCCAAACCGGGGACAGGGGGCTCAATTCAATCAGCCCCAGCATTTT
TRBJ1-5 | TRBV5-3 | NA | NA | CARSFKAQHF | TGTGCCAGAAGCTTTAAAGCCCAGCATTTT
TRBJ2-1 | TRBV18 | NA | NA | CASSPQTGTESKQFF | TGTGCCAGCTCACCACAGACGGGGACGGAATCAAAGCAGTTCTTC
TRBJ1-5 | TRBV25-1 | NA | NA | CASSGTPYSNQPQHF | TGTGCCAGCAGTGGTACACCTTATAGCAATCAGCCCCAGCATTTT
TRBJ1-2 | TRBV10-3 | few | TRBD1 | CAIMGQGASYGYTF | TGTGCCATCATGGGACAGGGGGCCTCCTATGGCTACACCTTC
TRBJ1-4 | TRBV6-1 | NA | NA | CASSEAYGESLFF | TGTGCCAGCAGTGAAGCTTACGGAGAATCTCTGTTTTTT
TRBJ2-1 | TRBV29-1 | NA | NA | CSVGWAESEQFF | TGCAGCGTCGGATGGGCCGAGAGTGAGCAGTTCTTC
TRBJ2-3 | TRBV2 | NA | NA | CASSRDGVEGDTQYF | TGTGCCAGCAGTCGAGACGGGGTTGAGGGAGATACGCAGTATTTT
TRBJ2-3 | TRBV6-1 | NA | TRBD2 | CASSETWSSGASTDTQYF | TGTGCCAGCAGTGAAACGTGGTCTAGCGGGGCTAGCACAGATACGCAGTATTTT
TRBJ1-2 | TRBV6-1 | once | TRBD1 | CASSEVIGTGGYGYTF | TGTGCCAGCAGTGAAGTTATTGGGACAGGGGGCTATGGCTACACCTTC
TRBJ1-2 | TRBV13 | once | NA | CASTPEGLGYGYTF | TGTGCCAGCACCCCGGAGGGGCTGGGCTATGGCTACACCTTC
TRBJ2-1 | TRBV5-1 | NA | NA | CASSLAVSSEQFF | TGCGCCAGCAGCTTGGCGGTGAGCAGTGAGCAGTTCTTC
TRBJ1-4 | TRBV29-1 | NA | NA | CSVGEEKLFF | TGCAGCGTTGGAGAAGAAAAACTGTTTTTT
TRBJ2-3 | TRBV7-3 | NA | NA | CASSYGGDTQYF | TGTGCCAGCAGCTATGGTGGAGATACGCAGTATTTT
TRBJ2-1 | TRBV4-2 | NA | TRBD2 | CASSQASGAYNEQFF | TGTGCCAGCAGCCAGGCTAGCGGGGCTTACAATGAGCAGTTCTTC
TRBJ1-4 | TRBV13 | NA | NA | CASSGREGLNEKLFF | TGTGCCAGCAGCGGCCGGGAAGGGCTTAATGAAAAACTGTTTTTT
TRBJ2-1 | TRBV28 | once | TRBD1 | CASSSQGPNEQFF | TGTGCCAGCAGTTCACAGGGGCCCAATGAGCAGTTCTTC
TRBJ2-3 | TRBV30 | NA | NA | CAWNTPVRGDTQYF | TGTGCCTGGAATACCCCCGTCCGGGGAGATACGCAGTATTTT
TRBJ1-5 | TRBV7-6 | once | NA | CASSLDSNQPQHF | TGTGCCAGCAGTCTTGATAGCAATCAGCCCCAGCATTTT